Included here is one T cell receptor beta chain sequence, with context. V dropped 4 bases and J dropped 6; count of bases not matched to a gene: 11. Germline values: CDR1 SQVTM, CDR2 ANQGSEA. This CDR3 has 15 amino acids. This entry is derived from a study of T cell changes during pregnancy in multiple sclerosis. The table came from immunoSEQ multiplex PCR; TCRdb's copy has only in-frame clones and leaves some out. The sample lists roughly 40,000 clones; 80% to 95% were seen once. The receptor comes from a female donor with multiple sclerosis, enrolled in a pregnancy study. Sample: CD8+ T cells from peripheral blood mononuclear cells, taken in the first trimester of pregnancy. The chain has TRBV29-1 and TRBJ2-1; TRBD1 aligns across 8 bases. Here the CDR3 reads CSVGVWTGKGNEQFF. The CDR3 coding sequence is TGCAGCGTTGGGGTCTGGACAGGGAAGGGCAATGAGCAGTTCTTC.